This T cell receptor beta chain was captured in a study of T cell responses to AZD1222 COVID-19 vaccine. The method was immunoSEQ multiplex PCR; TCRdb's version includes in-frame clones alone and lacks a portion of them. The data contain 110,000 or so clones, about 88% of them singletons. This clone appeared a single time. Sequencing used peripheral blood, obtained 28 days after the second AZD1222 dose. This TCR was recovered from an adult who received the AZD1222 COVID-19 vaccine.

The CDR3 loop is CATSRDILGEGFSDTQYF. The CDR3 nucleotides are TGTGCCACCAGCAGAGATATATTAGGGGAGGGGTTCAGCGATACGCAGTATTTT. This chain connects TRBV15 to TRBJ2-3, with 7 bases identical to TRBD2. Trimming removed 0 bases from V and 6 bases from J; junction bases left unmatched: 15. CDR1 is LNHNV and CDR2 is YYDKDF in the germline V gene (reference sequence). The CDR3 spans 18 residues.